The entry that follows covers one T cell receptor beta chain sequence. Its specificity is unknown. This entry comes from a study of shared clonotypes between healthy human individuals. Terminally differentiated effector memory CD45RA+ cells were left out of the naive CD8 fraction, which was CD45RO-negative and positively selected for CCR7. Germline-derived CDR1 and CDR2 are SGDLS and YYNGEE. The CDR3 is 14 residues long. V gave up 4 bases and J gave up 8 bases, with 16 bases separating them. Broader study findings: Clonotypes not shared had lower generation probabilities than those common to all four donors.

In the source study's methods: Junction-only sequences without quality scores were provided by ImmunoSEQ, so filtering was different. Measured with immunoSEQ multiplex PCR; TCRdb has only the in-frame clones, and not every one. V, J and clone size are those of that table, while D and trimming were read from the DNA. This table holds about 2.1 million clones, just over 90% found once. The V and J genes are TRBV9 and TRBJ2-4, with D possibly called TRBD1 or TRBD2 (6 bases each). The clonotype was recovered from a man aged 18 to 35 in good health. Some clones in this sample may be carry-over from other donors' samples. Sequences were obtained from naive CD8+ T cells from PBMCs. CDR3 sequence reads: CASSPGSGAHIQYF. In DNA, the CDR3 is TGTGCCAGCAGCCCGGGTTCGGGGGCTCACATTCAGTACTTC.